This TCR beta chain comes out of a study of beta chain features in type 1 diabetes. Unmatched junction bases numbered 13, after V lost 3 bases and J lost 0 bases. This CDR3 region has 19 residues. The V gene's germline CDR1 is MGHRA and CDR2 YSYEKL. The authors reverse transcribed all of the isolated RNA, so sequencing captured expressed TCRB transcripts. Libraries were prepared by immunoSEQ multiplex PCR; TCRdb keeps only in-frame clonotypes and omits some of them. The table includes roughly 730,000 clones, 13% detected once. Study results and caveats: Moderate but significant shortening of TCRB CDR3s was recorded in all four CD4+ subsets from Type 1 diabetes patients. Sampled from patients, naive, central memory and Treg TCRB repertoires appeared more similar than those sampled from healthy donors.

This clone came up a few times. Its cognate antigen is unknown. The chain employs TRBV4-1 and TRBJ2-7, with 11 bases that match TRBD1. The source of this sequence is a man aged 18 to 30 with type 1 diabetes. The sample taken for sequencing was naive CD4+ T cells from blood. In DNA, the CDR3 is TGCGCCAGCAGCCAGGTCCGGGACAGGGGGTCCGGAGCCTCCTACGAGCAGTACTTC. Encoded protein: CASSQVRDRGSGASYEQYF.